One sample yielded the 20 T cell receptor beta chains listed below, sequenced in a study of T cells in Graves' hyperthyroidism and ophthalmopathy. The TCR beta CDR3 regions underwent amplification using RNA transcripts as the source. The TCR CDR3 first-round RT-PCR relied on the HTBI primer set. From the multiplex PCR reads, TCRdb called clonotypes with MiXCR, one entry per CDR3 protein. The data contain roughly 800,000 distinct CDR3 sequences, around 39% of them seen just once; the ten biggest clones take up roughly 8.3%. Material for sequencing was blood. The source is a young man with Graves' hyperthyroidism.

The CDR3 region is CATSRVAGKLFF. The CDR3 DNA is TGTGCCACCAGCAGAGTCGCGGGAAAACTGTTTTTT. The J gene is TRBJ1-4, the V gene TRBV2; D gene ambiguous. V lost 10 bases to trimming and J lost 10 bases, with 16 bases between them. CDR1 is SNHLY, CDR2 FYNNEI, per germline. This CDR3 comprises 12 residues.

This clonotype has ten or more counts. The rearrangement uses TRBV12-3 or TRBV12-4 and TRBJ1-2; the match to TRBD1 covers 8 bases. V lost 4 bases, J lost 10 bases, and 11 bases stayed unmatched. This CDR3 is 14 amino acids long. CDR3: CASSSPGQDQDYTF. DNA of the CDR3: TGTGCCAGCAGTTCACCGGGACAGGATCAGGACTACACCTTC.

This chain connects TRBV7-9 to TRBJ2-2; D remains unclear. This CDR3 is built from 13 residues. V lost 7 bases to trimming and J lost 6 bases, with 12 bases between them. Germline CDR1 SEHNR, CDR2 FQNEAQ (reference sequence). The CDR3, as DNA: TGTGCCAGCACCCCGGGCTATGCCGGGGAGCTGTTTTTT. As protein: CASTPGYAGELFF.

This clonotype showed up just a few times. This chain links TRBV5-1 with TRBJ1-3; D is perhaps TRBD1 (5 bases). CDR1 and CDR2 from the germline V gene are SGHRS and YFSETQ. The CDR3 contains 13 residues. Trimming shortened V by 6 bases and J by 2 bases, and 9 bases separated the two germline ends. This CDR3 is CASNDSPGNTIYF. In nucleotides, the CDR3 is TGCGCCAGCAACGACAGCCCTGGAAACACCATATATTTT.

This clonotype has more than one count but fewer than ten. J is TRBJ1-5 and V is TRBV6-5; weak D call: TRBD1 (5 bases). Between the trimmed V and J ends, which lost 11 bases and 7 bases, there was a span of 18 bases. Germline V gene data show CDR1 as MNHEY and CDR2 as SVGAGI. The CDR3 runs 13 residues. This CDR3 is CASRFDSSQPQHF. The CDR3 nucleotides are TGTGCCTCCCGGTTCGACAGTTCGCAGCCCCAGCATTTT.

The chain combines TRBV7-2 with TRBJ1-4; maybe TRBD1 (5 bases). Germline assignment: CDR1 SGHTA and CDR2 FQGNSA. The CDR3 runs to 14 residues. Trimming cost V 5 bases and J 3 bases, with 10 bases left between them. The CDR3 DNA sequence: TGTGCCAGCAGCATAGGGGTGGCTAATGAAAAACTGTTTTTT. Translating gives CASSIGVANEKLFF.

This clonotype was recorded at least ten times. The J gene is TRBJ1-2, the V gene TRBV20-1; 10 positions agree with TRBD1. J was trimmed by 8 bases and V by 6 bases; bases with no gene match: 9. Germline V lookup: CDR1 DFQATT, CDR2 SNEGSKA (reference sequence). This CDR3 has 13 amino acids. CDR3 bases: TGCAGTGCCCAACCCTGGGACAGGGGAGGCTACACCTTC. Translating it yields CSAQPWDRGGYTF.

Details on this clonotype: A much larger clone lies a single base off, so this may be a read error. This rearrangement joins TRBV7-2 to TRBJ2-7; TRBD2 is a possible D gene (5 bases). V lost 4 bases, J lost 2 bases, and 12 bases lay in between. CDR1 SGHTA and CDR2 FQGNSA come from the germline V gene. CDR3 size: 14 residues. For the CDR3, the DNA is TGTGCCAGCAGCTCCCCATCCGGGACCTACGAGCAGTACTTC. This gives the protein CASSSPSGTYEQYF.

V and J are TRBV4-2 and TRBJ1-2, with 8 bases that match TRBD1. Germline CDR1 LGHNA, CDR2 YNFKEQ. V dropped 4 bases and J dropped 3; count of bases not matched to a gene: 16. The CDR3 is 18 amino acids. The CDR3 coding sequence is TGTGCCAGCAGCCCAGCGGACAGGGAAGACACCACTCACTATGGCTACACCTTC. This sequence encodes CASSPADREDTTHYGYTF.

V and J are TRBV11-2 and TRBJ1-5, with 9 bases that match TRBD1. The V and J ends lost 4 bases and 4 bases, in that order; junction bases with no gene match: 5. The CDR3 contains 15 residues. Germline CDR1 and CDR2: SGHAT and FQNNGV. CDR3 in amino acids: CASSSTGGANQPQHF. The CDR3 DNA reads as TGTGCCAGCAGCTCTACAGGGGGCGCAAATCAGCCCCAGCATTTT.

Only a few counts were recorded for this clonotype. The CDR3 nucleotides read TGTGCCAGCAGGGCAGGACAGGGGACCTACGAGCAGTACTTC. Protein sequence: CASRAGQGTYEQYF. V and J are TRBV11-2 and TRBJ2-7; 9 bases are a match to TRBD1. The CDR3 consists of 14 residues. Germline V gives CDR1 SGHAT, CDR2 FQNNGV. Trimming at V came to 6 bases and at J to 2 bases, leaving 5 bases not matched to a gene.

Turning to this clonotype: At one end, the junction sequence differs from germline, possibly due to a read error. The CDR3 bases are TGTGCCAGCAGTTCTTGGACAGGGGATATGCACGAGCAGTACTTC. Its translation is CASSSWTGDMHEQYF. V usage is TRBV24-1 and J usage is TRBJ2-7; 9 nucleotides align to TRBD1. Germline V gene data show CDR1 as KGHDR and CDR2 as SFDVKD. CDR3 length equals 15 residues.

CDR3 sequence (DNA): TGTGCCAGCAGCCCCCAGGGGGCGAGACGAGCTTTCTTT. The encoded protein is CASSPQGARRAFF. The chain has TRBV7-2 and TRBJ1-1, with TRBD1 matching over 8 bases. The germline CDR1 and CDR2 sequences are SGHTA and FQGNSA. The CDR3 runs to 13 residues. Trimming cost V 5 bases and J 10 bases; bases outside gene matches: 9.

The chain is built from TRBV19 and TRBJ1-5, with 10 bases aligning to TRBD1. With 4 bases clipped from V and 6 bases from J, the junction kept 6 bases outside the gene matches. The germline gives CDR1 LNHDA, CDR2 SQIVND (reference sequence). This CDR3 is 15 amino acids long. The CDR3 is CASSTDRGSIQPQHF. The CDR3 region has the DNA TGTGCCAGTAGTACGGACAGGGGGAGTATTCAGCCCCAGCATTTT.

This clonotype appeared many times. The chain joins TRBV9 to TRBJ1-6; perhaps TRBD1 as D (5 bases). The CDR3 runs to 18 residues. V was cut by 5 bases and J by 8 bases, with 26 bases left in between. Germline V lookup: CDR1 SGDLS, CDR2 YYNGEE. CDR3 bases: TGTGCCAGCAGTTCGGGGGAAGGGATGAGTTCGCGCTATTCACCCCTCCACTTT. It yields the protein CASSSGEGMSSRYSPLHF.

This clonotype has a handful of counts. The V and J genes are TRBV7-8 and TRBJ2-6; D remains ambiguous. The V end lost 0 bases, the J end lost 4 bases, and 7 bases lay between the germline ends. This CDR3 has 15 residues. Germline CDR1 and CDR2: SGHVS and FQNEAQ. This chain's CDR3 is CASSLALQGANVLTF. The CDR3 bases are TGTGCCAGCAGCTTAGCTCTGCAGGGGGCCAACGTCCTGACTTTC.

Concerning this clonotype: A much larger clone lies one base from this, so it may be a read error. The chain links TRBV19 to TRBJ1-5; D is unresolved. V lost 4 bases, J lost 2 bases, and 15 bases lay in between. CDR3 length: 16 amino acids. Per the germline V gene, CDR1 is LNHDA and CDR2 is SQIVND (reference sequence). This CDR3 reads CASSTTPGNGNQPQHF. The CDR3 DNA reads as TGTGCCAGTAGTACTACCCCCGGGAATGGCAATCAGCCCCAGCATTTT. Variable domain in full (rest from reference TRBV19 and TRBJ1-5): DGGITQSPKYLFRKEGQNVTLSCEQNLNHDAMYWYRQDPGQGLRLIYYSQIVNDFQKGDIAEGYSVSREKKESFPLTVTSAQKNPTAFYLCASSTTPGNGNQPQHFGDGTRLSIL.

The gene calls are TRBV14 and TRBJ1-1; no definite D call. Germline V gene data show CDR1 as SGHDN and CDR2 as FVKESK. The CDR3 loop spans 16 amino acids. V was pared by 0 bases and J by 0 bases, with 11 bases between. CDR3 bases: TGTGCCAGCAGCCAAGATTTGGACCGACTGAACACTGAAGCTTTCTTT. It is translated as CASSQDLDRLNTEAFF.

CDR3 bases: TGTGCCAGTAGTATTATAGGGGACCCCTATAATTCACCCCTCCACTTT. Protein product: CASSIIGDPYNSPLHF. The gene calls are TRBV19 and TRBJ1-6, with D perhaps matching TRBD1 (5 bases). V lost 3 bases and J 2 bases, leaving 11 bases between the germline ends. CDR3 length: 16 amino acids. Germline V CDR1 and CDR2: LNHDA, SQIVND (reference sequence).

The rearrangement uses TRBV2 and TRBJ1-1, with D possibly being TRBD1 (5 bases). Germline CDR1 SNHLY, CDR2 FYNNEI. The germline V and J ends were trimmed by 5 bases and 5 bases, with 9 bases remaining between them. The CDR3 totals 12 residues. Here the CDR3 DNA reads TGTGCCAGCAGTAAAGGGGAAACTGAAGCTTTCTTT. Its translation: CASSKGETEAFF.